This T cell receptor beta chain was sequenced for a study of PD-1 blockade in classical Hodgkin lymphoma (dated by TCRdb to the early 2020s). Regarding the complete study: Nivolumab dosing was 3 mg/kg intravenously every 2 weeks, continuing until either disease progression or unacceptable toxicity. To define a peripheral blood immune signature of response to PD-1 blockade in classical Hodgkin lymphoma, the study combined TCR beta sequencing with CyTOF. Paper-wide results and their limitations: Diversity was lower in patients who began nivolumab less than 1 year after ASCT, so these patients were left out of later analyses to avoid confounding by immune reconstitution. Trial patients achieving complete response had baseline diversity similar to newly diagnosed patients, whereas partial responders and progressors had significantly lower diversity. Newly diagnosed patients were reported to have lower baseline TCR diversity than healthy donors, and relapsed/refractory patients were reported to have lower baseline TCR diversity still. CD4+ but not CD8+ TCR diversity rose significantly by C4D1 (p=0.0027 vs p=0.16), most apparent in complete responders (p=0.02). The study was restricted to a single clinical trial cohort, and the causes of repertoire differences, possibly disease activity or prior therapy, were left undefined.

Genomic DNA was isolated using the Qiagen DNeasy kit from unsorted PBMCs as well as from negatively selected CD4+ and CD8+ fractions. Using primers that anneal to V and J segments, immunoSEQ multiplex PCR amplified the TCR beta CDR3 regions. A synthetic immune receptor repertoire was used to minimize amplification bias, and any residual bias was removed computationally once sequencing was done. Per the source publication's procedure: Repertoire diversity was quantified as the Shannon entropy index using custom Python scripts. The unsorted, CD4+ and CD8+ repertoires were each analyzed separately, with the exception of combined analyses, where CD4+ and CD8+ sequences were merged in silico. Clonal expansion was defined as a frequency increase of at least 2-fold after treatment compared with C1D1, and clones undetected at baseline were assigned a pseudocount of 0.5. Singleton clones were defined as clones with 0 or 1 copy at C1D1, and non-singleton clones were defined as clones with 2 or more copies. By matching protein sequences in sorted samples from the same patient, clones expanded in unsorted samples were annotated as CD4+, CD8+ or unknown. Diversity changes from C1D1 to C4D1 were tested in paired samples using Wilcoxon tests. TCRdb's version of the immuneACCESS table is confined to in-frame rearrangements and falls short of the full clone set. An unresolved V gene accounts for under half of the shortfall where checked; the remainder is of unknown origin. V and J calls and clone size follow that table, whereas D and trimming were derived from the DNA. The sample table records roughly 47,000 clones; over 70% of these occur just once. 20% to 25% of the sample goes to the ten largest clones.

The intended sense of this specimen's time point label: cycle 2 day 1 (C2D1) of nivolumab. Every trial patient had relapsed following autologous stem cell transplantation, and prior brentuximab vedotin exposure was what differed among cohorts A, B and C. The trial cohort comprised 60 or so patients with relapsed/refractory classical Hodgkin lymphoma whose best overall responses were complete response, partial response or progressive disease. In the multi-cohort phase II CheckMate 205 trial, trial patients received single-agent nivolumab. An independent review committee assessed best overall response by applying the 2007 International Working Group response criteria. Trial PBMCs were collected just before the start of nivolumab (C1D1) and during therapy at cycle 2 day 1 and cycle 4 day 1. After peripheral blood was drawn into 8 mL Vacutainer Cell Preparation Tubes, PBMCs were isolated by centrifugation and then cryopreserved.

The junction shows trimming of 2 bases on V and 6 bases on J, plus 8 bases between the germline ends. Via the germline V gene, CDR1 is SGHTA and CDR2 FQGNSA. Reading from cysteine to phenylalanine, the CDR3 counts 13 amino acids. Only the CDR3 part of the read is kept: 39 bases, read in frame from the first base. Remarks on this clone: What antigen it recognizes has not been identified. Qualities for individual bases were not recorded, and no much larger clone is one base off.

This sample comprised peripheral blood mononuclear cells (PBMCs), obtained before the second cycle of nivolumab. This clonotype was sampled from a human donor with classical Hodgkin lymphoma. The rearrangement combines TRBV7-2 with TRBJ1-5; no D gene is confidently identified. CDR3 region: CASSLQATQPQHF. The nucleotide sequence reads TGTGCCAGCAGCTTACAGGCCACTCAGCCCCAGCATTTT.